The 28 T cell receptor beta chains presented below share a single source sample, sequenced in a study of T cell responses to AZD1222 COVID-19 vaccine. Only in-frame clones appear in the TCRdb table, and some are missing; sequencing was by immunoSEQ multiplex PCR. The data contain under 200,000 clones, about 91% of them singletons. Sequencing used peripheral blood, obtained on day 0 of AZD1222 vaccination. These receptors were taken from an adult in good health.

Note on this clone: Other DNA sequences from this sample encode an identical CDR3 as well. The chain combines TRBV2 with TRBJ1-5, with unresolved D. The CDR3 consists of 13 residues. CDR1 is SNHLY and CDR2 is FYNNEI in the germline V gene. Trimming stripped 4 bases from V and 1 base from J, with 5 bases between. CDR3 protein: CASSVDSNQPQHF. CDR3 bases: TGTGCCAGCAGTGTGGACAGCAATCAGCCCCAGCATTTT.

This rearrangement joins TRBV5-1 to TRBJ1-2, with TRBD1 identical over 9 bases. This CDR3 contains 14 residues. Germline CDR1 is SGHRS and CDR2 is YFSETQ. With V trimmed by 4 bases and J by 2 bases, 3 bases remained unmatched. CDR3 in DNA: TGCGCCAGCAGCACCGGGACAGGGAACTATGGCTACACCTTC. Residues: CASSTGTGNYGYTF.

The chain carries TRBV6-5 and TRBJ1-5, with D possibly matching TRBD1 (5 bases). Germline-derived CDR1 and CDR2 are MNHEY and SVGAGI. The CDR3 sequence is 14 residues long. V shed 6 bases and J shed 4 bases, with 13 bases lying between them. The CDR3 sequence: CASRQIGGNQPQHF. The CDR3 DNA sequence: TGTGCCAGCAGACAAATTGGGGGGAATCAGCCCCAGCATTTT.

The rearrangement uses TRBV2 and TRBJ1-4; D is unresolved. V was pared by 2 bases and J by 3 bases, with 7 bases between. Germline CDR1 is SNHLY and CDR2 is FYNNEI. There are 14 residues in the CDR3. The chain's CDR3 is CASSESLANEKLFF. CDR3 nucleotide sequence: TGTGCCAGCAGTGAAAGTCTGGCTAATGAAAAACTGTTTTTT.

The chain employs TRBV12-3 or TRBV12-4 and TRBJ1-1; 9 bases line up with TRBD1. The CDR3 is made up of 11 amino acids. The V and J ends lost 6 bases and 12 bases, in that order; junction bases with no gene match: 5. In DNA form, the CDR3 reads TGTGCCAGCAGACGGGACAGGGAAACTTTCTTT. Its translation: CASRRDRETFF.

The chain employs TRBV3-1 (or the pseudogene TRBV3-2) and TRBJ2-1, with 10 bases fitting TRBD2. V trimming: 0 bases; J trimming: 6 bases; junction bases outside the gene matches: 5. The germline gives CDR1 LGHDT, CDR2 YNNKEL (reference sequence). The CDR3 loop spans 16 amino acids. The CDR3 protein is CASSQDSLAGCNEQFF. In DNA form, the CDR3 reads TGTGCCAGCAGCCAAGATTCACTAGCGGGGTGCAATGAGCAGTTCTTC.

Remarks on this clone: This CDR3 is also generated by other DNA sequences in the sample. This chain joins TRBV6-5 and TRBJ1-1, with 7 bases aligning to TRBD1. Germline-derived CDR1 and CDR2 are MNHEY and SVGAGI. Losses at the gene ends were 2 bases for V and 1 base for J; bases not matched to a gene: 1. The CDR3 loop spans 14 amino acids. CDR3 residues: CASSYAGGNTEAFF. For the CDR3, the DNA is TGTGCCAGCAGTTACGCAGGGGGGAACACTGAAGCTTTCTTT.

The V gene is TRBV3-1 (or the pseudogene TRBV3-2), the J gene TRBJ2-3; 8 bases line up with TRBD1. CDR1 and CDR2 (germline): LGHDT, YNNKEL (reference sequence). Losses at the gene ends were 3 bases for V and 5 bases for J; bases not matched to a gene: 10. The CDR3 covers 16 residues. The CDR3 DNA reads TGTGCCAGCAGCCAGGACTGGACAGGGTATTTAGATACGCAGTATTTT. Its translation: CASSQDWTGYLDTQYF.

The chain has TRBV30 and TRBJ2-1, with D unresolved. CDR1 is GTSNPN and CDR2 is SVGIG in the germline V gene (reference sequence). CDR3 length: 11 amino acids. The ends were cut back, 3 bases at V and 5 bases at J, with 5 bases in the middle. The CDR3 DNA reads as TGTGCCTGGAGCCACAACAATGAGCAGTTCTTC. It specifies CAWSHNNEQFF.

This clone was detected only once. The chain joins TRBV6-2 or TRBV6-3 to TRBJ2-3, with 9 bases aligning to TRBD2. V gave up 6 bases and J gave up 1 base; unmatched junction bases: 11. CDR1 is MNHEY, CDR2 SVGEGT, per germline. The CDR3 is made up of 17 amino acids. CDR3 protein: CASSPPLAGGGTDTQYF. For the CDR3, the DNA is TGTGCCAGCAGCCCACCACTGGCGGGGGGGGGCACAGATACGCAGTATTTT.

The chain employs TRBV5-8 and TRBJ1-2; 12 bases align to TRBD1. Trimming at V came to 1 base and at J to 2 bases, leaving 6 bases not matched to a gene. CDR1 and CDR2 (germline): SGHTS, YDEGEE. This CDR3 spans 17 amino acids. For the CDR3, the DNA is TGTGCCAGCAGCTTGCGGGACAGGGGGCTACCCAACTATGGCTACACCTTC. Translation: CASSLRDRGLPNYGYTF. The variable domain in full, with the rest retrieved from reference TRBV5-8 and TRBJ1-2, is EAGVTQSPTHLIKTRGQQATLRCSPISGHTSVYWYQQALGLGLQFLLWYDEGEERNRGNFPPRFSGRQFPNYSSELNVNALELEDSALYLCASSLRDRGLPNYGYTFGSGTRLTVV.

V and J are TRBV28 and TRBJ2-4, with 8 bases that match TRBD1. The CDR3 is 16 amino acids. The germline gives CDR1 MDHEN, CDR2 SYDVKM. The trim removed 5 bases at V and 1 base at J, leaving 7 bases unmatched. DNA for the CDR3: TGTGCCAGCAGTGAAACCCAGGGGGCCGCCAAAAACATTCAGTACTTC. Translation gives CASSETQGAAKNIQYF.

As regards this clone: This same CDR3 is encoded by further DNA sequences in the sample. V is TRBV6-5 and J is TRBJ2-2; 7 positions agree with TRBD1. The V gene end was trimmed by 6 bases and the J gene end by 2 bases; junction bases not matched to a gene: 3. Germline V gives CDR1 MNHEY, CDR2 SVGAGI. This CDR3 has 14 amino acids. The CDR3 nucleotides are TGTGCCAGCAGAGAGGGGGCAAACACCGGGGAGCTGTTTTTT. It yields the protein CASREGANTGELFF.

V gene TRBV7-9 combines with J gene TRBJ2-2; no definite D call. V shed 0 bases and J shed 8 bases, with 7 bases lying between them. This CDR3 is 13 amino acids long. Per germline, CDR1 SEHNR and CDR2 FQNEAQ (reference sequence). The CDR3 reads CASSLAARGELFF. The CDR3 DNA sequence: TGTGCCAGCAGCTTAGCTGCTCGGGGGGAGCTGTTTTTT.

This rearrangement joins TRBV28 to TRBJ2-3; D might be TRBD2 (5 bases). Trimming stripped 5 bases from V and 4 bases from J, with 19 bases between. The CDR3 totals 16 residues. Germline assignment: CDR1 MDHEN and CDR2 SYDVKM. The CDR3 loop is CASSRPGTMLADTQYF. In nucleotides, the CDR3 is TGTGCCAGCAGTAGACCGGGAACCATGCTAGCAGATACGCAGTATTTT.

The J gene is TRBJ1-5, the V gene TRBV5-1, with 9 bases matching TRBD1. The length of the CDR3 is 15 residues. Germline CDR1 and CDR2: SGHRS and YFSETQ. Losses at the gene ends were 3 bases for V and 4 bases for J; bases not matched to a gene: 5. The CDR3 DNA is TGCGCCAGCAGCTCGACAGGGGGATTAAATCAGCCCCAGCATTTT. Protein: CASSSTGGLNQPQHF.

The chain links TRBV5-6 to TRBJ2-7, with 10 positions matching TRBD1. CDR1 and CDR2 (germline): SGHDT, YYEEEE. The CDR3 is 14 residues long. J was trimmed by 7 bases and V by 7 bases; bases with no gene match: 11. CDR3 loop: CASLGETGGREQYF. CDR3 bases: TGTGCCAGCTTGGGCGAGACAGGGGGCCGAGAGCAGTACTTC.

A note on this clone: The junction departs from germline at one end; a sequencing error may be responsible. The CDR3 sequence: CASSSPGQPRF. The CDR3 DNA follows: TGTGCCAGCAGTTCCCCAGGGCAACCCCGGTTC. The chain combines TRBV12-3 or TRBV12-4 with TRBJ2-7, with D tentatively TRBD1 (5 bases). The CDR3 loop spans 11 amino acids.

The chain is built from TRBV7-9 and TRBJ2-7; D is unclear. V was trimmed by 3 bases and J by 2 bases, leaving 17 bases between them. The CDR3 spans 16 residues. The germline V gene has CDR1 SEHNR and CDR2 FQNEAQ (reference sequence). This CDR3 is CASSLLVGSRAYEQYF. CDR3 sequence (DNA): TGTGCCAGCAGCTTGCTCGTCGGCAGCAGAGCCTACGAGCAGTACTTC.

This clone was recorded a few times. The gene calls are TRBV3-1 (or the pseudogene TRBV3-2) and TRBJ1-1; D call uncertain. V lost 3 bases, J lost 8 bases, and 13 bases lay in between. The CDR3 extends over 13 amino acids. From germline, CDR1 is LGHDT and CDR2 YNNKEL (reference sequence). The CDR3 coding sequence is TGTGCCAGCAGCCACAACTTAGGCGAAGAAGCTTTCTTT. The encoded protein is CASSHNLGEEAFF.

V and J are TRBV27 and TRBJ2-5, with 8 bases identical to TRBD2. The germline CDR1 and CDR2 sequences are MNHEY and SMNVEV (reference sequence). This CDR3 comprises 14 residues. The V gene end was trimmed by 5 bases and the J gene end by 5 bases; junction bases not matched to a gene: 7. The CDR3, as DNA: TGTGCCAGCAGTCCCCTATCGGGGGGGGAGACCCAGTACTTC. Protein product: CASSPLSGGETQYF.

The J gene is TRBJ1-3, the V gene TRBV9; possible D gene TRBD1, 6 bases. The CDR3 length is 16 residues. CDR1 SGDLS and CDR2 YYNGEE come from the germline V gene. V lost 3 bases and J lost 4, with 17 bases in between. CDR3 in amino acids: CASSAELGGRGNTIYF. The CDR3 DNA is TGTGCCAGCAGCGCCGAGTTGGGGGGCCGAGGAAACACCATATATTTT. Complete variable domain (other parts from reference TRBV9 and TRBJ1-3): DSGVTQTPKHLITATGQRVTLRCSPRSGDLSVYWYQQSLDQGLQFLIQYYNGEERAKGNILERFSAQQFPDLHSELNLSSLELGDSALYFCASSAELGGRGNTIYFGEGSWLTVV.

This clone was seen a few times. The V and J genes are TRBV5-6 and TRBJ1-2, with D possibly TRBD1 on 5 matching bases. The CDR3 consists of 15 residues. V dropped 1 base and J dropped 8 bases, with 18 bases sitting between them. Germline V lookup: CDR1 SGHDT, CDR2 YYEEEE. The CDR3 protein is CASSLTMRGLRGYTF. In DNA, the CDR3 is TGTGCCAGCAGCTTGACAATGAGGGGCCTCCGGGGCTACACCTTC.

This sequence joins TRBV9 and TRBJ1-3, with 8 bases aligning to TRBD1. The junction had 3 bases not matched to a gene; V was cut back by 0 bases and J by 4 bases. This CDR3 is built from 15 residues. Germline CDR1 is SGDLS and CDR2 is YYNGEE. CDR3 nucleotides: TGTGCCAGCAGCGTAGGGACAGGGAGAGGAAACACCATATATTTT. The encoded protein is CASSVGTGRGNTIYF.

V gene TRBV5-4 combines with J gene TRBJ2-1, with 11 bases identical to TRBD2. The CDR3 contains 17 residues. The trim removed 4 bases at V and 8 bases at J, leaving 14 bases unmatched. Germline loops: CDR1 SGHNT, CDR2 YYREEE (reference sequence). CDR3 protein: CASSTGTSGPLTDEQFF. The CDR3 DNA reads TGTGCCAGCAGCACCGGGACTAGCGGCCCACTGACGGATGAGCAGTTCTTC.

This chain links TRBV18 with TRBJ1-5, with D perhaps matching TRBD1 (5 bases). Germline assignment: CDR1 KGHSH and CDR2 LQKENI. The V gene lost 4 bases and the J gene lost 2 bases, with 9 bases spanning the gap. CDR3 length: 14 residues. CDR3 sequence: CASSLGGGNQPQHF. The CDR3 nucleotides read TGTGCCAGCTCACTGGGGGGTGGCAATCAGCCCCAGCATTTT.

V and J are TRBV10-3 and TRBJ2-7; D is possibly TRBD1 (5 bases). V was clipped by 0 bases and J by 2 bases, with 8 bases between them. The germline V gene has CDR1 ENHRY and CDR2 SYGVKD. This CDR3 contains 14 residues. The CDR3: CAISESTATYEQYF. The CDR3 DNA sequence: TGTGCCATCAGTGAGTCGACAGCCACCTACGAGCAGTACTTC.

The V call is TRBV25-1, the J call TRBJ1-4, with a tentative D call TRBD1 (5 bases). V lost 2 bases, J lost 8 bases, and 15 bases lay in between. Germline V gives CDR1 MGHDK, CDR2 SYGVNS. The CDR3 runs to 15 residues. The CDR3 protein is CASSERGNSGEKLFF. CDR3 nucleotides: TGTGCCAGCAGTGAAAGGGGCAACTCTGGGGAAAAACTGTTTTTT. Drawing the rest from reference TRBV25-1 and TRBJ1-4, the complete variable domain is EADIYQTPRYLVIGTGKKITLECSQTMGHDKMYWYQQDPGMELHLIHYSYGVNSTEKGDLSSESTVSRIRTEHFPLTLESARPSHTSQYLCASSERGNSGEKLFFGSGTQLSVL.